This TCR beta chain was captured by sequencing in a study of T cells in Graves' hyperthyroidism and ophthalmopathy. Regarding the study as a whole: Blood also showed most of the thyroid clonotypes that were expanded above 0.001. Ophthalmopathy prediction by the model preceded onset by a median roughly 6 months.

Clinical symptoms, serum thyroxine and TRAb, thyroid ultrasound and orbital computed tomography were used for the diagnoses. This CDR3 region has 14 residues. Trimming took 3 bases from V and 6 from J, leaving 9 bases between them. The germline gives CDR1 SEHNR, CDR2 FQNEAQ (reference sequence). This clonotype was seen ten or more times. Its target is unknown. RNA transcripts provided the source from which TCR beta CDR3 regions were amplified. First-round RT-PCR targeting the TCR CDR3 was performed with the HTBI primer set. One entry per CDR3 protein results from TCRdb running MiXCR on the multiplex PCR reads. The data contain 500,000 to 600,000 distinct CDR3 sequences, 35% to 50% of them singletons.

This sequence was found in an adult woman with Graves' disease, either hyperthyroidism or ophthalmopathy (not recorded which). Specimen: peripheral blood or thyroid tissue (not recorded which). V gene TRBV7-9 combines with J gene TRBJ1-6; D gene ambiguous. The CDR3 reads CASSFQDPNSPLHF. CDR3 coding DNA: TGTGCCAGCAGCTTCCAAGACCCTAATTCACCCCTCCACTTT.